Following are 9 T cell receptor beta chains from one sample sequenced in a study of tissue T cells after allogeneic stem cell transplantation. Using immunoSEQ multiplex PCR, the repertoire was profiled, and TCRdb retains in-frame clones only, with some absent. The sample shows some 45,000 clones, around 90% of them seen only once. The material sequenced was blood, taken before transplantation. Source of these receptors: a woman aged 35 to 70 who later had graft-versus-host disease after an allogeneic stem cell transplant.

The V and J genes are TRBV28 and TRBJ2-5; 10 nucleotides align to TRBD2. CDR3 length: 13 amino acids. V trimming: 10 bases; J trimming: 2 bases; junction bases outside the gene matches: 4. Germline lookup yields CDR1 MDHEN and CDR2 SYDVKM. In nucleotides, the CDR3 is TGTGCCACTCAAGCGGGAGGGCAAGAGACCCAGTACTTC. Encoded protein: CATQAGGQETQYF.

The chain employs TRBV10-3 and TRBJ2-2; a weak D match, TRBD2 (6 bases). The V gene's germline CDR1 is ENHRY and CDR2 SYGVKD. Trimming pared 11 bases from V and 2 bases from J, leaving 18 bases between. This CDR3 comprises 15 residues. The CDR3 DNA follows: TGTGCCTTATCCCGGGGCGGGATAAACACCGGGGAGCTGTTTTTT. Its translation: CALSRGGINTGELFF.

The CDR3 region has the DNA TGTGCCAGCACCGACAGCCTCAATCAGCCCCAGCATTTT. This codes for CASTDSLNQPQHF. The V and J genes are TRBV18 and TRBJ1-5; maybe TRBD1 (5 bases). This CDR3 spans 13 amino acids. The V end was cut by 8 bases, the J end by 3 bases, with 11 bases between. Germline V lookup: CDR1 KGHSH, CDR2 LQKENI.

This chain connects TRBV13 to TRBJ2-5, with D hard to call. The germline gives CDR1 PRHDT, CDR2 FYEKMQ (reference sequence). With 1 base removed from V and 6 bases from J, the gap between germline ends came to 15 bases. The CDR3 length is 15 residues. The CDR3 DNA reads TGTGCCAGCAGCTTAGATGGGTTCTCTGTGAAGACCCAGTACTTC. Protein product: CASSLDGFSVKTQYF.

This clone is a singleton in its sample. The rearrangement joins TRBV3-1 (or the pseudogene TRBV3-2) to TRBJ2-3; 8 bases match TRBD1. This CDR3 has 12 residues. Looked up from germline, CDR1 is LGHDT and CDR2 is YNNKEL (reference sequence). V was clipped by 0 bases and J by 14 bases; unmatched bases: 4. As DNA, the CDR3 is TGTGCCAGCAGCCAAGACAGGGGGCTCTCGTATTTT. It specifies CASSQDRGLSYF.

The chain carries TRBV5-1 and TRBJ2-3; TRBD2 might be the D (5 bases). The germline V gene encodes CDR1 SGHRS and CDR2 YFSETQ. CDR3 length: 14 residues. Trimming took off 2 bases at V and 4 bases at J, with 11 bases between the two ends. The CDR3 spells CASSLASRPDTQYF. The CDR3 DNA sequence: TGCGCCAGCAGCTTAGCTAGCCGCCCAGATACGCAGTATTTT.

The chain employs TRBV24-1 and TRBJ2-3; D may match TRBD1 or TRBD2 (7 bases each). The CDR3 consists of 16 residues. Trimming took off 4 bases at V and 3 bases at J, with 16 bases between the two ends. Germline V gene sequence: CDR1 KGHDR, CDR2 SFDVKD. CDR3 in DNA: TGTGCCACCAGTGAGCCCCTCAGGGGGGGAACAGATACGCAGTATTTT. Amino acid sequence: CATSEPLRGGTDTQYF.

The chain employs TRBV19 and TRBJ1-2, with 7 nucleotides matching TRBD1. The CDR3 is 15 residues long. Germline V gives CDR1 LNHDA, CDR2 SQIVND (reference sequence). Germline trimming cut 4 bases from V and 1 base from J; bases unmatched to any gene: 6. The CDR3 is CASSTLTGRNYGYTF. The CDR3 DNA reads as TGTGCCAGTAGTACCTTGACAGGGCGTAACTATGGCTACACCTTC.

The V gene is TRBV5-1, the J gene TRBJ2-5, with TRBD2 matching over 11 bases. The ends lost 1 base at V and 2 bases at J; junction bases unmatched: 10. Germline CDR1 and CDR2: SGHRS and YFSETQ. There are 18 residues in the CDR3. The CDR3 region is CASSLRGLAGGSQETQYF. As DNA, the CDR3 is TGCGCCAGCAGCTTGAGAGGGCTAGCGGGAGGATCTCAAGAGACCCAGTACTTC.